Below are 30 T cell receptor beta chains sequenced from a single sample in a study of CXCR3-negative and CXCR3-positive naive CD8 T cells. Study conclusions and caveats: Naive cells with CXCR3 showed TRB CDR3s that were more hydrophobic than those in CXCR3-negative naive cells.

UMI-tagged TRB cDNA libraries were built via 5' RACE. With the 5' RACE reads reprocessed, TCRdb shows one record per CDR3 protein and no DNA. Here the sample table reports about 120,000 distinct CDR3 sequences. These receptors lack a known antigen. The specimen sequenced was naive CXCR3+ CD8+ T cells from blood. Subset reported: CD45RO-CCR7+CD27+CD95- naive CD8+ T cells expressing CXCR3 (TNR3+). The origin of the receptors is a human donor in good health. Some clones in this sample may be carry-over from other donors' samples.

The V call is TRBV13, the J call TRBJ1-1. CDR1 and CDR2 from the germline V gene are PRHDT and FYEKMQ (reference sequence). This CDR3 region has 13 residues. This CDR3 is CASSFGQAAQAFF.

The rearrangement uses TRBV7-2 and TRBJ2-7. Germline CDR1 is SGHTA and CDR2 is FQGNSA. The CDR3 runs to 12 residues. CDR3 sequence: CASSYNDYEQYF.

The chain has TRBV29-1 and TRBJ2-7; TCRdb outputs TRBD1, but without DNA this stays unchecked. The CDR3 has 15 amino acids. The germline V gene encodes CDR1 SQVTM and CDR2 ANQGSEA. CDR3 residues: CSVEDLREGSPEQYF.

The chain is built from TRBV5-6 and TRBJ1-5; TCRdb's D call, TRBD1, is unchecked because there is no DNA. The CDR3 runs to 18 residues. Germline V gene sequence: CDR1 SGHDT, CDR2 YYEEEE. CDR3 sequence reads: CASSSRWGQGVSNQPQHF.

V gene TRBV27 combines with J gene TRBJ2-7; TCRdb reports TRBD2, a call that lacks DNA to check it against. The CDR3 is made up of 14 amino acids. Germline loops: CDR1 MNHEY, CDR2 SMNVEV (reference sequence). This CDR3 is CASSLRLAAYEQYF.

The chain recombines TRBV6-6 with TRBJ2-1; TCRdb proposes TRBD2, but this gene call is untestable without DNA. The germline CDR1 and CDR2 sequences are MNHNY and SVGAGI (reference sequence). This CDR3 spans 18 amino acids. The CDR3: CASSYLSTGTSGTYEQFF.

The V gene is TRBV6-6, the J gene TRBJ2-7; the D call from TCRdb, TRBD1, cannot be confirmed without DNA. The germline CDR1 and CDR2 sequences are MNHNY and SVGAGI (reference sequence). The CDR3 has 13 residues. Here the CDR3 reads CASSLDRGNEQYF.

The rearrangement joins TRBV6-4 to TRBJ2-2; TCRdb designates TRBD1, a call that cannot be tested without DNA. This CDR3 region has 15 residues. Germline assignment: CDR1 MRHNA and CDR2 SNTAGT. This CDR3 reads CASSAKGLDTGELFF.

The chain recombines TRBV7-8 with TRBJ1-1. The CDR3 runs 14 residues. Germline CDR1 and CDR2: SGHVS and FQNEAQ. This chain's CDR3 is CASSAGGGGTEAFF.

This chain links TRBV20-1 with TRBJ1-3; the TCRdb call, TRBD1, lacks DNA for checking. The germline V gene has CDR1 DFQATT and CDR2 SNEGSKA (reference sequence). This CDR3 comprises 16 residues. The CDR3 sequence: CSAISGTSIGLNTIYF.

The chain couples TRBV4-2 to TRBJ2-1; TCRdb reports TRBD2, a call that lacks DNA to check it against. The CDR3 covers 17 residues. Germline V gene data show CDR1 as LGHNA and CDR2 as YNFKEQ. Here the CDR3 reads CASSRERLAGIYNEQFF.

CDR3 amino acids: CAISEPAEGDRAPWYGYTF. This rearrangement joins TRBV10-3 to TRBJ1-2; TCRdb names TRBD1, which stays unverified in the absence of DNA. Germline V gives CDR1 ENHRY, CDR2 SYGVKD. This CDR3 has 19 amino acids.

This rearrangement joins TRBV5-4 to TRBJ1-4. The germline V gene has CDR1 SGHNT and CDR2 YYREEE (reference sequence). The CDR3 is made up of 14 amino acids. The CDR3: CASSAREGEEKLFF.

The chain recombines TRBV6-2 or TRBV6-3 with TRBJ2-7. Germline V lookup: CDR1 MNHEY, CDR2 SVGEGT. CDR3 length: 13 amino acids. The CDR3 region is CASSITFSYEQYF.

The CDR3 region is CSVASSAVGGLNTEAFF. V gene TRBV29-1 combines with J gene TRBJ1-1; TCRdb proposes TRBD1, but this gene call is untestable without DNA. In germline, CDR1 is SQVTM, CDR2 ANQGSEA. This CDR3 region has 17 residues.

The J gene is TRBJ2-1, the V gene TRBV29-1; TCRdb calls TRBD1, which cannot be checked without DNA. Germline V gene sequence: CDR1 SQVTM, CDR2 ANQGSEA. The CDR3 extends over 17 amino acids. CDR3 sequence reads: CSVDPFPGETTYNEQFF.

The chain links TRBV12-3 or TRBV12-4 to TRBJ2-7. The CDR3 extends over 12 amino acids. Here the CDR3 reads CASSIAPYEQYF.

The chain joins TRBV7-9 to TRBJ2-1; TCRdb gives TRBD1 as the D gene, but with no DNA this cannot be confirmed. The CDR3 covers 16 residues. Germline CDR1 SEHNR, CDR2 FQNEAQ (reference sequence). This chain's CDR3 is CASDTGDSARYNEQFF.

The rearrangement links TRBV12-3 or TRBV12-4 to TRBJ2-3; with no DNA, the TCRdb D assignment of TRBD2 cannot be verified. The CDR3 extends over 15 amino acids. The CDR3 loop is CASSLRLAGADTQYF.

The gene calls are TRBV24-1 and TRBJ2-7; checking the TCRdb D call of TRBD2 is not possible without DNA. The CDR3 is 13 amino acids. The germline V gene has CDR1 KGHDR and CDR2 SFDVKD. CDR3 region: CATSDLAGFEQYF.

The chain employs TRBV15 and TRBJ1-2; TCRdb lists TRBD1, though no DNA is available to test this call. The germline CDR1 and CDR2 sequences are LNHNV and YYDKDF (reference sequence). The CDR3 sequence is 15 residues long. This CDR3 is CATSIPGHLSDGYTF.

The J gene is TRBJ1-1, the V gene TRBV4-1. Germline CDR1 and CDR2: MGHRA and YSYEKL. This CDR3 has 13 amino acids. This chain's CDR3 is CASSQRQNTEAFF.

The CDR3 spells CASSSDGGPLNTEAFF. The chain has TRBV12-3 or TRBV12-4 and TRBJ1-1; the TRBD1 assignment by TCRdb is unverifiable without DNA. The CDR3 runs to 16 residues.

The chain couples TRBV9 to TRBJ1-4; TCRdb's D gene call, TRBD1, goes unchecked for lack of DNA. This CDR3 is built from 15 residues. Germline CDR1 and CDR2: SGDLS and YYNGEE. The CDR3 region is CASSVGGPGDEKLFF.

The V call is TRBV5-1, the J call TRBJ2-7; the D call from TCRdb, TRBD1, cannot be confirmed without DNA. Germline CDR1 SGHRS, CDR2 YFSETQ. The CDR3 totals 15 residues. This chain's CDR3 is CASSLVPGYSYEQYF.

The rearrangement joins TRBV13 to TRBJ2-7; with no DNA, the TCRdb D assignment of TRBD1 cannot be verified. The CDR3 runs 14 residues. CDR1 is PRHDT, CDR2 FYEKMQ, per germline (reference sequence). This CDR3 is CASSRTGGSYEQYF.

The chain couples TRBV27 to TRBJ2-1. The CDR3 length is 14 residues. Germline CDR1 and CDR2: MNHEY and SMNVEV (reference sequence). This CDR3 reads CASSQRSVWNEQFF.

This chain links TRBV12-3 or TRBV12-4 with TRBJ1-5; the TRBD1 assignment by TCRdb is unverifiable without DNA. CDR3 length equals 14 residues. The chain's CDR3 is CASSLGQGVQPQHF.

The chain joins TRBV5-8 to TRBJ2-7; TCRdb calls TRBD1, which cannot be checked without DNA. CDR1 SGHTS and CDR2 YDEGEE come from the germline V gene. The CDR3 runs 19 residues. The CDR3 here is CASSPAVSGQGYSHYEQYF.

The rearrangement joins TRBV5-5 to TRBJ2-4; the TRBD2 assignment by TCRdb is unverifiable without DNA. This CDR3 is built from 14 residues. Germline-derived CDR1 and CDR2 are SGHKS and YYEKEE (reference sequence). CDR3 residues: CASSLGRERDIQYF. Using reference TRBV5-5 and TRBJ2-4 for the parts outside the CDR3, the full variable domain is DAGVTQSPTHLIKTRGQQVTLRCSPISGHKSVSWYQQVLGQGPQFIFQYYEKEERGRGNFPDRFSARQFPNYSSELNVNALLLGDSALYLCASSLGRERDIQYFGAGTRLSVL.